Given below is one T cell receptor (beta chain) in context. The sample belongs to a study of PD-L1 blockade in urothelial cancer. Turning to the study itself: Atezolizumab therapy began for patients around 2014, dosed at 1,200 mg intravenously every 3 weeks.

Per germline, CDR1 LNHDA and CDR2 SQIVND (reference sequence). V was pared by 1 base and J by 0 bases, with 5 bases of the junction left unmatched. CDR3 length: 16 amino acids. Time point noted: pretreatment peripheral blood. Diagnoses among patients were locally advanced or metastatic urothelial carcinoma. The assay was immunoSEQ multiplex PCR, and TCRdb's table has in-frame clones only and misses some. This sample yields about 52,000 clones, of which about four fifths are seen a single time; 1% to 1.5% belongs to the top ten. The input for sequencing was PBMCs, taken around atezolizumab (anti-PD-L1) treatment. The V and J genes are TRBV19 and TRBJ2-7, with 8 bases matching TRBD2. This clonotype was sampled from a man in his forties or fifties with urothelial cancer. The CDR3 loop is CASSIAASGFSYEQYF. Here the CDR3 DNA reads TGTGCCAGTAGTATAGCGGCTAGCGGGTTCTCCTACGAGCAGTACTTC. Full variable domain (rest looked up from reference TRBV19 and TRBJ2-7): DGGITQSPKYLFRKEGQNVTLSCEQNLNHDAMYWYRQDPGQGLRLIYYSQIVNDFQKGDIAEGYSVSREKKESFPLTVTSAQKNPTAFYLCASSIAASGFSYEQYFGPGTRLTVT.